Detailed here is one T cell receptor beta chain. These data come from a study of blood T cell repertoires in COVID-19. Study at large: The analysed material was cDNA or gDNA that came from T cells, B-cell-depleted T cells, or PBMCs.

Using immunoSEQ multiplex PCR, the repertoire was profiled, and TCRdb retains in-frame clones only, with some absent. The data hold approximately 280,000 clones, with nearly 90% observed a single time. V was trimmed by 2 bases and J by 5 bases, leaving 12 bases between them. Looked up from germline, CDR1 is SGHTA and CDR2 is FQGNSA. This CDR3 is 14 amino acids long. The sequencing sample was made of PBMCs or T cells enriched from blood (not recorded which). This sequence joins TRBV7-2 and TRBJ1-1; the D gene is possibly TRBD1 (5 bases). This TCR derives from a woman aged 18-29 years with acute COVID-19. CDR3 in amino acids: CASSLSGGNTEAFF. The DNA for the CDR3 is TGTGCCAGCAGCTTATCGGGGGGAAATACTGAAGCTTTCTTT.